Listed here are 13 T cell receptor beta chains from one sample, sequenced in a study of regulatory T cells in long-lasting Graves disease. Time point: newly diagnosed GD, antithyroid drugs for less than 3 months. PBMC-extracted RNA yielded the TCR library. The TCR beta library used iRepertoire HTBI primers with Arm-PCR amplification of CDR3. A single record per CDR3 protein comes from TCRdb applying MiXCR to the multiplex PCR reads. The sample includes about 430,000 distinct CDR3 sequences, approximately 15% of them seen just once. These records were also assigned to another study, of T cells in Graves' hyperthyroidism and ophthalmopathy.

Sequenced here: peripheral blood mononuclear cells (PBMCs), sampled at new diagnosis, from a patient treated with antithyroid drugs. These receptors all stem from a middle-aged woman with Graves disease.

This clonotype was counted between two and nine times. The rearrangement joins TRBV25-1 to TRBJ2-3; unclear D gene. This CDR3 spans 14 amino acids. V was trimmed by 5 bases and J by 4 bases, leaving 13 bases between them. Germline V gene data show CDR1 as MGHDK and CDR2 as SYGVNS. This CDR3 reads CASSPRTDPDTQYF. Here the CDR3 DNA reads TGTGCCAGCAGTCCCCGGACGGACCCAGATACGCAGTATTTT.

The chain combines TRBV6-2 or TRBV6-3 with TRBJ2-4; tentatively, D is TRBD2 (5 bases). Germline V gene lookup returns CDR1 MNHEY and CDR2 SVGEGT. Trimming pared 5 bases from V and 0 bases from J, leaving 17 bases between. The CDR3 runs 17 residues. CDR3 DNA sequence: TGTGCCAGCAGTACCGCTGTTAGAGGGCTAGCCAAAAACATTCAGTACTTC. It translates to CASSTAVRGLAKNIQYF.

This clonotype was detected a few times. V gene TRBV4-1 combines with J gene TRBJ2-3; D tentatively reads TRBD1 or TRBD2 (6 bases each). CDR3 length: 17 residues. Germline V gene sequence: CDR1 MGHRA, CDR2 YSYEKL. Trimming took 4 bases from V and 2 from J, leaving 19 bases between them. CDR3 bases: TGCGCCAGCAGCCCCGGTCGGAGGGGGTTCTTCACAGATACGCAGTATTTT. Protein: CASSPGRRGFFTDTQYF.

This clonotype was recorded many times. The V call is TRBV15, the J call TRBJ2-5; D possibly uses TRBD1 or TRBD2 (5 bases each). The CDR3 totals 20 residues. Deletions cut 0 bases from V and 0 bases from J, with 23 bases between. Germline V gene sequence: CDR1 LNHNV, CDR2 YYDKDF (reference sequence). CDR3 in DNA: TGTGCCACCAGCAGAGATCTGAGGTTGGGCGAGGGACCGTACCAAGAGACCCAGTACTTC. Translating gives CATSRDLRLGEGPYQETQYF.

This clonotype was counted at least ten times. The chain couples TRBV4-3 to TRBJ2-7; D perhaps matches TRBD2 (6 bases). The CDR3 length is 15 residues. CDR1 and CDR2 from the germline V gene are LGHNA and YSLEER. The V gene lost 3 bases and the J gene lost 2 bases, with 14 bases spanning the gap. Here the CDR3 reads CASSHDPGLPYEQYF. The DNA of the CDR3 is TGCGCCAGCAGCCATGACCCCGGACTACCCTACGAGCAGTACTTC.

The rearrangement uses TRBV7-9 and TRBJ2-7; tentatively, D is TRBD1 or TRBD2 (7 bases each). Germline assignment: CDR1 SEHNR and CDR2 FQNEAQ (reference sequence). The CDR3 length is 15 residues. Trimming stripped 4 bases from V and 5 bases from J, with 18 bases between. CDR3 sequence (DNA): TGTGCCAGCAGCTCAGGGGGAGGGCCTCACCACGAGCAGTACTTC. Translated, it gives CASSSGGGPHHEQYF. Based on the CDR3 plus reference TRBV7-9 and TRBJ2-7, the full variable domain is DTGVSQNPRHKITKRGQNVTFRCDPISEHNRLYWYRQTLGQGPEFLTYFQNEAQLEKSRLLSDRFSAERPKGSFSTLEIQRTEQGDSAMYLCASSSGGGPHHEQYFGPGTRLTVT.

This clonotype was observed a few times. This chain uses TRBV4-3 with TRBJ2-7; TRBD2 aligns across 12 bases. With 2 bases clipped from V and 3 bases from J, the junction kept 5 bases outside the gene matches. This CDR3 region has 16 residues. CDR1 and CDR2 from the germline V gene are LGHNA and YSLEER. Written as DNA, the CDR3 is TGCGCCAGCAGCCAATCCGGACTAGCGGGGTTCTACGAGCAGTACTTC. Encoded protein: CASSQSGLAGFYEQYF.

This clonotype showed up many times. The chain uses TRBV20-1 and TRBJ2-5; D gene unclear. This CDR3 has 15 residues. Germline CDR1 is DFQATT and CDR2 is SNEGSKA (reference sequence). Trimming removed 0 bases from V and 5 bases from J, with 16 bases in between. CDR3 amino acids: CSARDPLPLSETQYF. In nucleotides, the CDR3 is TGCAGTGCTAGAGATCCGCTGCCCCTCTCGGAGACCCAGTACTTC.

This clonotype was picked up many times. The chain joins TRBV7-9 to TRBJ2-7; D uncertain. This CDR3 contains 16 residues. The germline V gene has CDR1 SEHNR and CDR2 FQNEAQ (reference sequence). Trimming took 4 bases from V and 0 from J, leaving 16 bases between them. The CDR3 is CASSSTLLFGSYEQYF. The CDR3 bases are TGTGCCAGCAGCTCTACGCTTCTATTTGGCTCCTACGAGCAGTACTTC.

Worth noting for this clonotype: Possible read error: a much larger clone is one base away. J is TRBJ2-2 and V is TRBV7-8, with D possibly matching TRBD2 (5 bases). The germline V gene encodes CDR1 SGHVS and CDR2 FQNEAQ. This CDR3 has 15 residues. For the CDR3, the DNA is TGTGCCAGCAGCCCCAACATTGACAACACCGGGGAGCTGTCTTTT. Its protein product is CASSPNIDNTGELSF.

This clonotype came up many times. The chain joins TRBV28 to TRBJ2-5, with 8 bases fitting TRBD2. V was pared by 5 bases and J by 2 bases, with 4 bases of the junction left unmatched. This CDR3 spans 14 amino acids. Germline V gives CDR1 MDHEN, CDR2 SYDVKM. The chain's CDR3 is CASSILAEQETQYF. DNA for the CDR3: TGTGCCAGCAGTATACTAGCGGAACAAGAGACCCAGTACTTC. The entire variable domain, with the rest obtained from reference TRBV28 and TRBJ2-5, is as follows: DVKVTQSSRYLVKRTGEKVFLECVQDMDHENMFWYRQDPGLGLRLIYFSYDVKMKEKGDIPEGYSVSREKKERFSLILESASTNQTSMYLCASSILAEQETQYFGPGTRLLVL.

This clonotype came up many times. This chain joins TRBV5-1 and TRBJ2-7; 10 bases match TRBD2. CDR1 is SGHRS and CDR2 is YFSETQ in the germline V gene. The CDR3 is made up of 15 amino acids. V dropped 0 bases and J dropped 4; count of bases not matched to a gene: 4. CDR3 region: CASSLVSTSGYEQYF. In DNA, the CDR3 is TGCGCCAGCAGCTTGGTCTCGACTAGCGGGTACGAGCAGTACTTC.

Many counts were recorded for this clonotype. The V call is TRBV28, the J call TRBJ1-2, with a weak D call TRBD1 (5 bases). V was cut by 4 bases and J by 3 bases, with 12 bases left in between. The germline V gene encodes CDR1 MDHEN and CDR2 SYDVKM. This CDR3 is 14 amino acids long. CDR3 sequence: CASSWAREYYGYTF. CDR3 sequence (DNA): TGTGCCAGCAGTTGGGCCAGGGAGTACTATGGCTACACCTTC.